The 20 T cell receptor beta chains reported below all come from one sample, sequenced in a study of CXCR3-negative and CXCR3-positive naive CD8 T cells. In preparing the TRB cDNA libraries, 5' RACE with UMI labels was used. One entry per CDR3 protein, without DNA, is what TCRdb gives after re-calling the 5' RACE reads. This sample's clone table lists 41,000 or so distinct CDR3 sequences. Specimen: naive CXCR3- CD8+ T cells from blood. Described subset: CD45RO-CCR7+CD27+CD95- naive CD8+ T cells lacking CXCR3 (TNR3-). The receptors shown here come from a human donor in good health. Some clones in this sample may be carry-over from other donors' samples.

The chain combines TRBV6-5 with TRBJ2-5; TCRdb's D call of TRBD2 is untestable without DNA. The CDR3 is 15 amino acids. From germline, CDR1 is MNHEY and CDR2 SVGAGI. The CDR3 sequence: CASSYSGRAGKTQYF.

The chain is built from TRBV2 and TRBJ2-7; TCRdb indicates TRBD1, and absent DNA this call remains unverified. CDR1 is SNHLY and CDR2 is FYNNEI in the germline V gene. The CDR3 loop spans 14 amino acids. This chain's CDR3 is CASLGAGNPYEQYF.

CDR3 in amino acids: CASSYSRGSTEAFF. The chain has TRBV6-5 and TRBJ1-1. This CDR3 region has 14 residues. Germline values: CDR1 MNHEY, CDR2 SVGAGI.

CDR3 region: CASSVDGRLDSEAFF. The chain couples TRBV9 to TRBJ1-1. In germline, CDR1 is SGDLS, CDR2 YYNGEE. This CDR3 is built from 15 residues.

V and J are TRBV20-1 and TRBJ2-1; TCRdb indicates TRBD1, and absent DNA this call remains unverified. Germline values: CDR1 DFQATT, CDR2 SNEGSKA (reference sequence). The CDR3 is 12 amino acids. CDR3 residues: CSAPDREYEQFF.

The chain combines TRBV15 with TRBJ2-7. Germline values: CDR1 LNHNV, CDR2 YYDKDF (reference sequence). This CDR3 has 12 residues. The CDR3 sequence is CATSRDPNEQYF. The full variable domain, with the rest looked up from reference TRBV15 and TRBJ2-7, is DAMVIQNPRYQVTQFGKPVTLSCSQTLNHNVMYWYQQKSSQAPKLLFHYYDKDFNNEADTPDNFQSRRPNTSFCFLDIRSPGLGDTAMYLCATSRDPNEQYFGPGTRLTVT.

The chain links TRBV27 to TRBJ2-2; TCRdb gives TRBD1 as the D gene, but with no DNA this cannot be confirmed. The CDR3 runs 13 residues. Germline V gene data show CDR1 as MNHEY and CDR2 as SMNVEV (reference sequence). The CDR3 is CASSLGGAGELFF.

The CDR3 protein is CSARDRSAGSYTDTQYF. The chain joins TRBV20-1 to TRBJ2-3; TCRdb picks TRBD2, but there is no DNA to check that call. Germline loops: CDR1 DFQATT, CDR2 SNEGSKA (reference sequence). This CDR3 region has 17 residues.

V usage is TRBV28 and J usage is TRBJ2-1; TCRdb's assignment of TRBD1 cannot be checked, as there is no DNA. The germline V gene has CDR1 MDHEN and CDR2 SYDVKM. The CDR3 is made up of 17 amino acids. The CDR3 loop is CASSFLFGGTSYNEQFF.

This clonotype is identified as medium-sized from frequency. The chain has TRBV7-9 and TRBJ1-1; TCRdb designates TRBD1, a call that cannot be tested without DNA. The CDR3 loop spans 17 amino acids. The V gene's germline CDR1 is SEHNR and CDR2 FQNEAQ (reference sequence). The CDR3 loop is CASSLWGEGGVNTEAFF.

This chain uses TRBV29-1 with TRBJ2-5; lacking DNA, the TRBD2 call made by TCRdb goes unchecked. The CDR3 totals 13 residues. Germline CDR1 SQVTM, CDR2 ANQGSEA. This chain's CDR3 is CSVEFSGGETQYF.

This clonotype is medium-sized by frequency. The chain couples TRBV29-1 to TRBJ1-1. Germline assignment: CDR1 SQVTM and CDR2 ANQGSEA. The CDR3 covers 11 residues. CDR3 protein: CSVVGATEAFF.

The J gene is TRBJ2-2, the V gene TRBV15; the D call from TCRdb, TRBD1, cannot be confirmed without DNA. The germline V gene encodes CDR1 LNHNV and CDR2 YYDKDF (reference sequence). This CDR3 has 18 residues. The CDR3 loop reads CATSRVWDRPVNTGELFF.

This sequence joins TRBV7-8 and TRBJ1-5; TCRdb designates TRBD1, a call that cannot be tested without DNA. The CDR3 totals 16 residues. Germline V gene lookup returns CDR1 SGHVS and CDR2 FQNEAQ. This chain's CDR3 is CASSLDPQVVNQPQHF.

The chain employs TRBV6-6 and TRBJ2-7; the TCRdb call, TRBD2, lacks DNA for checking. Looked up from germline, CDR1 is MNHNY and CDR2 is SVGAGI (reference sequence). This CDR3 has 14 amino acids. This chain's CDR3 is CASSYGTREGEQYF.

The chain recombines TRBV7-9 with TRBJ2-7; the D call of TRBD1 rests on TCRdb alone, since no DNA is present to check it. This CDR3 spans 16 amino acids. Germline CDR1 is SEHNR and CDR2 is FQNEAQ (reference sequence). CDR3 region: CASSFPRDTRPYEQYF.

The rearrangement links TRBV12-5 to TRBJ1-1. CDR1 is LGHNT and CDR2 is FRNRAP in the germline V gene. The CDR3 runs to 13 residues. The CDR3 loop is CASGLGSNTEAFF.

The chain is built from TRBV28 and TRBJ2-7. Germline CDR1 is MDHEN and CDR2 is SYDVKM. The CDR3 is 11 amino acids. CDR3 in amino acids: CASTGGYEQYF.

The chain uses TRBV7-8 and TRBJ2-1; as DNA is missing, the TRBD1 call by TCRdb cannot be tested. CDR1 is SGHVS and CDR2 is FQNEAQ in the germline V gene. The CDR3 is 16 residues long. The CDR3 sequence is CASSLVGGGPADEQFF.

The rearrangement links TRBV29-1 to TRBJ1-2; TCRdb proposes TRBD1, but this gene call is untestable without DNA. The length of the CDR3 is 13 residues. CDR1 is SQVTM, CDR2 ANQGSEA, per germline. CDR3 amino acids: CSVESGVGYGYTF. The whole variable domain, remainder taken from reference TRBV29-1 and TRBJ1-2, is SAVISQKPSRDICQRGTSLTIQCQVDSQVTMMFWYRQQPGQSLTLIATANQGSEATYESGFVIDKFPISRPNLTFSTLTVSNMSPEDSSIYLCSVESGVGYGYTFGSGTRLTVV.